This TCR beta chain was captured in a study of T cells in Graves' hyperthyroidism and ophthalmopathy (dated by TCRdb to about 2019). A note on the overall study: Peripheral blood samples were taken at the time of initial diagnosis, prior to any treatment. According to the paper, TCR Vbeta CDR3 sequencing was carried out on 120 to 150 peripheral blood samples, which came from fewer than 50 ophthalmopathy, around 74 hyperthyroidism and 17 progressor patients. An independent validation cohort of 18 to 20 hyperthyroidism patients and about 16 patients who later progressed to ophthalmopathy tested prospective prediction of ophthalmopathy. The approximately 90 discovery patients were divided at random into training and test sets in a 7:3 ratio. A discovery cohort of around 100 patients, 43 with Graves' ophthalmopathy and more than 55 with stable Graves' hyperthyroidism, was used to find distinguishing TCR V-J signatures. After blood sampling, hyperthyroidism patients were treated with methimazole at a starting dose of 30 mg daily, and ophthalmopathy patients were treated with high-dose intravenous methylprednisolone. In addition, the study compared T-cell repertoires in thyroid tissue and in blood from roughly six Graves' hyperthyroidism patients.

Paper-wide results and their limitations: In validation, the model predicted progression to ophthalmopathy with around 71% sensitivity and around 72% specificity, a median of 6.5 months before onset. Blood samples also contained most of the expanded thyroid clonotypes (frequency above 0.001), which suggests that blood repertoires may reflect thyroid immune responses. Sample size was not statistically predetermined, and investigators were not blinded to group allocation. Ophthalmopathy was separated from stable hyperthyroidism by a 13 V-J signature model, with just over 85% sensitivity and 81% to 82% specificity obtained in cross-validation and 80%/75% obtained in testing.

The TCR beta CDR3 regions were amplified from RNA transcripts. For the first round of RT-PCR on the TCR CDR3, the HTBI primer set was used together with the Qiagen OneStep RT-PCR kit. Libraries were constructed in a second round of multiplex PCR, after which size selection and purification were performed. Sequencing of the libraries was done on an Illumina HiSeq2000 using paired-end 100 bp reads. In the source study's methods: SOAPnuke was used to process the raw data, removing reads that contained adapters or uncalled bases, had a mean Phred below 15, or lacked an exact match to the constant primer or identifier. COPE v1.2.5 was used to merge the high-quality paired reads, and each unique nucleotide sequence was defined as a clonotype. Clonotypes were aligned to IMGT TRBV, TRBD and TRBJ reference segments using MiTCR v1.1. The analysis included only V-J combinations with a frequency above 0.0001, which together covered around 99% of the repertoires. A TCS score was defined as the ratio of F50 (clonal expansion) to E x V (chaos), with BLOSUM62-based TCRdist applied between CDR3 peptides within each V-J. Welch's t-statistics and random forest reduced approximately 520 V-J features to roughly 13, which were used in a naive Bayes classifier (R e1071). TCRdb handled the public reads itself, with Q25 trimming in fastp and clone calling in MiXCR, and kept productive beta chains. A single entry per CDR3 protein holds the most common genes and DNA from its merged rows. The V and J calls reflect TCRdb's pipeline rather than the authors' work. Counted in this sample were fewer than 500,000 distinct CDR3 sequences; roughly 14% of them appeared once. The ten biggest clones cover around 14% of the sample.

Worth noting for this clonotype: What antigen it recognizes has not been identified. Within one base of it there is no much larger clone, and no base qualities were kept.

The germline V gene supplies CDR1 MNHEY and CDR2 SVGEGT. V is pared back by 6 bases and J by 4 bases, with 6 bases lying between the germline termini. The cysteine opens and the phenylalanine closes a CDR3 of 11 amino acids. The sequence is cut down to CDR3 DNA, 33 bases in frame from base 1. Ophthalmopathy patients had moderately to severely active disease, with a Clinical Activity Score of 3 or more, a NOSPECS grade of 4 or more, and a disease duration of less than 3 months. Patients with uncontrolled infections, other autoimmune diseases, pregnancy or lactation were excluded. Diagnoses were based on clinical symptoms, serum thyroxine and TRAb, thyroid ultrasound and orbital computed tomography. Ficoll-Paque density gradient centrifugation was used to isolate PBMCs from 8.5 to 10 ml of fresh peripheral blood. Trizol reagent was used to extract total RNA, and RNA quality was then checked on an Agilent 2100 Bioanalyzer.

Rearrangement joined TRBV6-2 or TRBV6-3 to TRBJ2-5, with the identity of the D gene unclear. The clonotype was recovered from a man between 18 and 35 years old with Graves' ophthalmopathy. The sequenced sample consisted of blood. The CDR3 here reads CASRELETQYF. The nucleotides are TGTGCCAGCAGGGAGTTAGAGACCCAGTACTTC.